These 30 T cell receptor beta chains came from one sample sequenced in a study of T cell responses to AZD1222 COVID-19 vaccine. TCRdb's table, derived via immunoSEQ multiplex PCR, lists solely in-frame clones and lacks some. The table records 130,000 to 150,000 clones, around 90% of them present only once. The source was peripheral blood, collected on day 0 of MenACWY control vaccination. Source of these receptors: an adult in good health.

The chain recombines TRBV5-6 with TRBJ1-6, with 8 nucleotides matching TRBD1. Germline V gives CDR1 SGHDT, CDR2 YYEEEE. After removal of 1 base from V and 10 bases from J, the junction contained 4 bases not matched to a gene. This CDR3 has 14 amino acids. DNA for the CDR3: TGTGCCAGCAGCTTGCAGGGGGCGAGGTCACCCCTCCACTTT. Its protein product is CASSLQGARSPLHF.

The chain is built from TRBV27 and TRBJ2-7; a possible D gene is TRBD1 (5 bases). V was pared by 6 bases and J by 0 bases, with 15 bases between. CDR3 length: 15 amino acids. Germline loops: CDR1 MNHEY, CDR2 SMNVEV (reference sequence). The CDR3 region is CASRRQGYPSYEQYF. In nucleotides, the CDR3 is TGTGCCAGCAGACGGCAGGGATACCCCTCCTACGAGCAGTACTTC.

This clone was counted once. The J gene is TRBJ2-7, the V gene TRBV11-1; 7 bases fit TRBD2. Trimming removed 5 bases from V and 3 bases from J; junction bases left unmatched: 10. The CDR3 is made up of 15 amino acids. Germline CDR1 is SGHAT and CDR2 is FQDESV (reference sequence). This chain's CDR3 is CASSRPGLESYEQYF. As DNA, the CDR3 is TGTGCCAGCAGCCGCCCCGGACTAGAAAGCTACGAGCAGTACTTC.

This chain connects TRBV5-1 to TRBJ1-1, with D uncertain. Germline CDR1 and CDR2: SGHRS and YFSETQ. The CDR3 consists of 15 residues. V was trimmed by 0 bases and J by 1 base, leaving 10 bases between them. The chain's CDR3 is CASSLDLAGNTEAFF. The CDR3 DNA reads as TGCGCCAGCAGCTTGGACTTGGCGGGGAACACTGAAGCTTTCTTT. Full variable domain (missing parts from reference TRBV5-1 and TRBJ1-1): KAGVTQTPRYLIKTRGQQVTLSCSPISGHRSVSWYQQTPGQGLQFLFEYFSETQRNKGNFPGRFSGRQFSNSRSEMNVSTLELGDSALYLCASSLDLAGNTEAFFGQGTRLTVV.

This chain joins TRBV11-3 and TRBJ2-1, with D possibly being TRBD1 or TRBD2 (5 bases each). Germline lookup yields CDR1 SGHNT and CDR2 YENEEA. V gave up 5 bases and J gave up 1 base, with 12 bases separating them. The CDR3 covers 15 residues. The CDR3 spells CASSPRDVSYNEQFF. The CDR3 nucleotides read TGTGCCAGCAGCCCTCGGGACGTATCCTACAATGAGCAGTTCTTC.

The genes are TRBV12-3 or TRBV12-4 and TRBJ2-1; TRBD1 is a possible D gene (6 bases). The V gene lost 4 bases and the J gene lost 8 bases, with 6 bases spanning the gap. This CDR3 comprises 11 residues. DNA of the CDR3: TGTGCCAGCAGTTGGACAGATGAGCAGTTCTTC. Its protein is CASSWTDEQFF.

J is TRBJ2-2 and V is TRBV1; the D segment call TRBD2 is taken from the table without a DNA check. TRBV1 is a recognized pseudogene. The CDR3 contains 19 residues. CDR3 in DNA: TGCACCAGCAGCCAAATAGCTAGCGGGAGGAATTATGGCACCGGGGAGCTGTTTTTT. Translation gives CTSSQIASGRNYGTGELFF.

V is TRBV15 and J is TRBJ1-4; the D gene is possibly TRBD1 (5 bases). Deletions cut 0 bases from V and 7 bases from J, with 9 bases between. This CDR3 contains 14 residues. From germline, CDR1 is LNHNV and CDR2 YYDKDF (reference sequence). The CDR3 DNA is TGTGCCACCAGCAGAGACAGGGTGGCTGAAAAACTGTTTTTT. Protein: CATSRDRVAEKLFF.

This chain joins TRBV7-9 and TRBJ2-7; maybe TRBD1 (5 bases). This CDR3 region has 14 residues. Trimming stripped 3 bases from V and 3 bases from J, with 12 bases between. Germline assignment: CDR1 SEHNR and CDR2 FQNEAQ (reference sequence). The DNA for the CDR3 is TGTGCCAGCAGCTTTGACAGAGGAAGCTACGAGCAGTACTTC. Amino acid sequence: CASSFDRGSYEQYF.

V usage is TRBV29-1 and J usage is TRBJ1-1; no definite D call. CDR1 and CDR2 from the germline V gene are SQVTM and ANQGSEA. The V and J ends lost 2 bases and 1 base respectively, with 8 bases between them. The CDR3 is 13 residues long. The CDR3 spells CSVEISQNTEAFF. The CDR3, as DNA: TGCAGCGTTGAAATCTCACAGAACACTGAAGCTTTCTTT.

V and J are TRBV5-5 and TRBJ1-6; possible D gene TRBD1, 6 bases. The CDR3 covers 15 residues. Deletions cut 1 base from V and 6 bases from J, with 11 bases between. Germline V gives CDR1 SGHKS, CDR2 YYEKEE (reference sequence). The DNA of the CDR3 is TGTGCCAGCAGCTTGCCAGGGGCGCTTAATTCACCCCTCCACTTT. Translation: CASSLPGALNSPLHF. Supplemented by reference TRBV5-5 and TRBJ1-6, the full variable domain reads DAGVTQSPTHLIKTRGQQVTLRCSPISGHKSVSWYQQVLGQGPQFIFQYYEKEERGRGNFPDRFSARQFPNYSSELNVNALLLGDSALYLCASSLPGALNSPLHFGNGTRLTVT.

V and J are TRBV10-3 and TRBJ1-3; D is uncertain. The CDR3 totals 11 residues. Trimming removed 10 bases at V and 2 bases at J, with 6 bases between. CDR1 is ENHRY and CDR2 is SYGVKD in the germline V gene. CDR3 nucleotides: TGTGCCACCGACACTGGAAACACCATATATTTT. This encodes CATDTGNTIYF.

The chain uses TRBV5-1 and TRBJ2-1, with D uncertain. The germline V and J ends were trimmed by 0 bases and 13 bases, with 11 bases remaining between them. The CDR3 has 12 residues. Germline assignment: CDR1 SGHRS and CDR2 YFSETQ. This chain's CDR3 is CASSLEVDTQFF. CDR3 DNA: TGCGCCAGCAGCTTGGAGGTTGATACTCAGTTCTTC.

The chain combines TRBV2 with TRBJ1-1; D is undetermined. Germline CDR1 and CDR2: SNHLY and FYNNEI. Trimming removed 3 bases at V and 2 bases at J, with 10 bases between. The CDR3 is 14 residues long. CDR3 region: CASSEGAINTEAFF. The CDR3 bases are TGTGCCAGCAGTGAGGGCGCAATTAACACTGAAGCTTTCTTT.

V usage is TRBV6-5 and J usage is TRBJ1-2; D is unresolved. CDR3 length: 13 amino acids. V was pared by 2 bases and J by 5 bases, with 9 bases between. The germline CDR1 and CDR2 sequences are MNHEY and SVGAGI. CDR3 protein: CASSYHQAYGYTF. CDR3 in DNA: TGTGCCAGCAGTTACCACCAGGCGTATGGCTACACCTTC.

CDR3 protein: CASSFMFTGGENTEAFF. As DNA, the CDR3 is TGTGCCAGCAGTTTTATGTTCACGGGAGGAGAGAACACTGAAGCTTTCTTT. The chain has TRBV27 and TRBJ1-1; D gene ambiguous. Germline assignment: CDR1 MNHEY and CDR2 SMNVEV (reference sequence). V shed 3 bases and J shed 1 base, with 18 bases lying between them. The CDR3 has 17 residues.

A note on this clone: Other DNA sequences in this specimen translate into the identical CDR3. The gene calls are TRBV3-1 (or the pseudogene TRBV3-2) and TRBJ2-7; maybe TRBD1 (6 bases). This CDR3 comprises 12 residues. Trimming removed 2 bases at V and 4 bases at J, with 6 bases between. Germline lookup yields CDR1 LGHDT and CDR2 YNNKEL (reference sequence). DNA of the CDR3: TGTGCCAGCAGCCAACAGGGGTACGAGCAGTACTTC. It yields the protein CASSQQGYEQYF.

The chain uses TRBV6-5 and TRBJ1-2; unclear D gene. Germline CDR1 is MNHEY and CDR2 is SVGAGI. The V end was cut by 2 bases, the J end by 6 bases, with 16 bases between. This CDR3 contains 15 residues. The CDR3 sequence: CASSYIFGVMDGYTF. CDR3 nucleotides: TGTGCCAGCAGTTACATCTTCGGGGTGATGGATGGCTACACCTTC.

V is TRBV6-5 and J is TRBJ1-5; weak D call: TRBD1 (5 bases). Germline lookup yields CDR1 MNHEY and CDR2 SVGAGI. Deletions cut 2 bases from V and 6 bases from J, with 11 bases between. This CDR3 is built from 14 residues. DNA of the CDR3: TGTGCCAGCAGTTACATCAGGGATGCTCAGCCCCAGCATTTT. Translation gives CASSYIRDAQPQHF.

The rearrangement joins TRBV18 to TRBJ1-2; D ambiguous. Between the trimmed V and J ends, which lost 2 bases and 3 bases, there was a span of 16 bases. This CDR3 spans 16 amino acids. The germline V gene encodes CDR1 KGHSH and CDR2 LQKENI. The DNA of the CDR3 is TGTGCCAGCTCACCATCCAGAGGTTCGAACCACTATGGCTACACCTTC. Protein product: CASSPSRGSNHYGYTF.

The chain links TRBV5-5 to TRBJ1-4; 9 bases are shared with TRBD1. The V gene's germline CDR1 is SGHKS and CDR2 YYEKEE (reference sequence). The CDR3 is 16 amino acids. V lost 4 bases to trimming and J lost 8 bases; unmatched junction nucleotides: 12. The CDR3: CASSQSSGTGREKLFF. DNA for the CDR3: TGTGCCAGCAGCCAATCCTCCGGGACAGGGCGGGAAAAACTGTTTTTT. Full variable domain (remainder filled in from reference TRBV5-5 and TRBJ1-4): DAGVTQSPTHLIKTRGQQVTLRCSPISGHKSVSWYQQVLGQGPQFIFQYYEKEERGRGNFPDRFSARQFPNYSSELNVNALLLGDSALYLCASSQSSGTGREKLFFGSGTQLSVL.

Remarks on this clone: Other nucleotide sequences in the sample specify the same CDR3. V and J are TRBV5-1 and TRBJ2-7; D is unresolved. In germline, CDR1 is SGHRS, CDR2 YFSETQ. V gave up 3 bases and J gave up 1 base, with 2 bases separating them. The length of the CDR3 is 11 residues. The CDR3 DNA reads TGCGCCAGCAGCTCGTCCTACGAGCAGTACTTC. As protein: CASSSSYEQYF.

The chain carries TRBV9 and TRBJ1-4; D gene unclear. Looked up from germline, CDR1 is SGDLS and CDR2 is YYNGEE. V was cut by 4 bases and J by 3 bases, with 10 bases left in between. The CDR3 contains 14 residues. The CDR3 spells CASSTPGPNEKLFF. The CDR3 DNA is TGTGCCAGCAGCACCCCGGGTCCTAATGAAAAACTGTTTTTT. The variable domain in full, with the rest retrieved from reference TRBV9 and TRBJ1-4, is DSGVTQTPKHLITATGQRVTLRCSPRSGDLSVYWYQQSLDQGLQFLIQYYNGEERAKGNILERFSAQQFPDLHSELNLSSLELGDSALYFCASSTPGPNEKLFFGSGTQLSVL.

CDR3 region: CASSLRDSHPYGYTF. The DNA of the CDR3 is TGTGCCAGCAGCTTAAGGGACTCTCATCCCTATGGCTACACCTTC. The rearrangement uses TRBV7-2 and TRBJ1-2; TRBD1 might be the D (5 bases). The CDR3 has 15 residues. With 2 bases removed from V and 4 bases from J, the gap between germline ends came to 14 bases. Germline V gives CDR1 SGHTA, CDR2 FQGNSA.

This clone was seen only a few times. The chain recombines TRBV3-1 (or the pseudogene TRBV3-2) with TRBJ1-4; 9 bases are shared with TRBD1. J gave up 8 bases and V 7 bases, and 8 bases lay outside the gene matches. CDR3 length: 14 amino acids. CDR1 and CDR2 from the germline V gene are LGHDT and YNNKEL (reference sequence). CDR3 sequence: CASTLQGAEEKLFF. CDR3 nucleotides: TGTGCCAGCACGTTACAGGGGGCCGAAGAAAAACTGTTTTTT.

This clone was seen just once. The genes are TRBV7-2 and TRBJ2-2, with TRBD1 identical over 7 bases. CDR3 length: 16 amino acids. Germline V lookup: CDR1 SGHTA, CDR2 FQGNSA. The V and J ends lost 7 bases and 5 bases, in that order; junction bases with no gene match: 13. The CDR3 nucleotides are TGTGCCAGCACCCTGAGAGGGGGCGCAGGGACCGGGGAGCTGTTTTTT. This encodes CASTLRGGAGTGELFF.

With respect to this clone: Other DNA sequences from this sample encode an identical CDR3 as well. This chain links TRBV7-3 with TRBJ2-7; D unresolved. This CDR3 has 14 amino acids. V was trimmed by 3 bases and J by 1 base, leaving 10 bases between them. Germline values: CDR1 SGHTA, CDR2 FQGTGA. In DNA form, the CDR3 reads TGTGCCAGCAGCTTGGCCCCGAGTTCCTACGAGCAGTACTTC. It specifies CASSLAPSSYEQYF.

The chain has TRBV29-1 and TRBJ2-2; D ambiguous. The germline V gene has CDR1 SQVTM and CDR2 ANQGSEA. The length of the CDR3 is 12 residues. V was pared by 4 bases and J by 2 bases, with 5 bases between. This chain's CDR3 is CSVVANTGELFF. The CDR3 DNA reads TGCAGCGTTGTAGCAAACACCGGGGAGCTGTTTTTT.

The gene calls are TRBV5-4 and TRBJ1-1; D gene unclear. V was pared by 2 bases and J by 2 bases, with 1 base between. This CDR3 has 11 residues. Per the germline V gene, CDR1 is SGHNT and CDR2 is YYREEE (reference sequence). The CDR3 sequence is CASSFNTEAFF. The CDR3 DNA reads as TGTGCCAGCAGCTTTAACACTGAAGCTTTCTTT.

This clone has at least ten counts. The chain couples TRBV4-1 to TRBJ1-1; no clear D. Germline V gives CDR1 MGHRA, CDR2 YSYEKL. The CDR3 covers 15 residues. V was cut by 3 bases and J by 2 bases, with 13 bases left in between. Written as DNA, the CDR3 is TGCGCCAGCAGCCACCCCGGGCATCGTAACACTGAAGCTTTCTTT. This codes for CASSHPGHRNTEAFF.